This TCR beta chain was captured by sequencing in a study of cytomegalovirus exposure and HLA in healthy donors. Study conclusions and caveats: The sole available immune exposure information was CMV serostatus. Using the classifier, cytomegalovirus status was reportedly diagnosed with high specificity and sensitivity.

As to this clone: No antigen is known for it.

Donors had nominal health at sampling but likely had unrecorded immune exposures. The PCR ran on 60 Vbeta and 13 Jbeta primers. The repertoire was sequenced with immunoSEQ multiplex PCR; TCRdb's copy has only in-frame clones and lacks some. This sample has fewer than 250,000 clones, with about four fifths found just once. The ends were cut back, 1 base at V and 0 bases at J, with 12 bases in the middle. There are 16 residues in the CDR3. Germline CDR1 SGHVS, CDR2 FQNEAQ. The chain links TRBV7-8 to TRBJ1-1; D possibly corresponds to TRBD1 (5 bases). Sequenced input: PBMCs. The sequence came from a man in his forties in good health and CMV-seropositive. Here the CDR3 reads CASSLGRQLMNTEAFF. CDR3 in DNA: TGTGCCAGCAGCTTAGGGAGACAGCTCATGAACACTGAAGCTTTCTTT.